This T cell receptor beta chain appears in the sequencing data of a study of beta chain features in type 1 diabetes. Sorting that relied on CD45RO/CCR7/CD25/CD127/CD95/CD27 yielded CD4+ naive, central memory, regulatory and stem cell-like memory cells. TCRB transcripts that were expressed got sequenced, as all of the isolated RNA had been reverse transcribed. Repertoires were generated with immunoSEQ multiplex PCR, while TCRdb's copy carries only in-frame clones and drops some. The sample shows about 150,000 clones, about 8.1% of them seen only once. V shed 3 bases and J shed 3 bases, with 5 bases lying between them. Germline assignment: CDR1 SGHTA and CDR2 FQGNSA. The CDR3 is 12 amino acids.

This receptor was taken from a man younger than 35 in good health. The sample consisted of central memory CD4+ T cells from blood. V usage is TRBV7-2 and J usage is TRBJ1-2; D possibly corresponds to TRBD1 (5 bases). The CDR3 is CASSFRDYGYTF. In nucleotides, the CDR3 is TGTGCCAGCAGCTTCAGGGACTATGGCTACACCTTC.